This record concerns one T cell receptor beta chain sequence. The ends were cut back, 4 bases at V and 10 bases at J, with 10 bases in the middle. CDR3 size: 11 residues. CDR1 is SQVTM and CDR2 is ANQGSEA in the germline V gene. This entry belongs to a study of spatial heterogeneity in lung cancer. Study-wide background: Sequencing consistently turned up more beta-chain sequences than alpha-chain sequences.

Each CDR3 protein gets one entry after TCRdb re-called the 5' RACE reads with MiXCR. The sample holds about 92,000 distinct CDR3 sequences, approximately 12% seen once. Time point specified: sample taken at primary tumor resection. Whole RNA, which was extracted from tumor, nontumor lung tissue or frozen PBMC, was sequenced without any cell sorting. The donors were 72 patients with non-small cell lung cancer that was early-stage and untreated. This clonotype originated in a male donor with early-stage non-small cell lung cancer. The chain employs TRBV29-1 and TRBJ2-2, with D unclear. The sequencing used PBMCs, collected at surgery. Here the CDR3 DNA reads TGCAGCGTTGTCCAAGCAACGGAGCTGTTTTTT. This gives the protein CSVVQATELFF.